This TCR beta chain was documented in a study of shared clonotypes between healthy human individuals. The study ran the assay at deep level. Libraries were prepared by immunoSEQ multiplex PCR; TCRdb keeps only in-frame clonotypes and omits some of them. The sample records 500,000 or so clones, around 95% being singletons. Notes on the study in general: Naive subsets tended to show greater estimated richness than memory subsets.

Germline values: CDR1 MNHEY, CDR2 SVGAGI. The CDR3 spans 13 residues. The V and J ends lost 5 bases and 0 bases respectively, with 4 bases between them. In the case of this clone: Its antigen is unidentified. This specimen includes other DNA sequences encoding the same CDR3.

Sequencing was performed on naive CD4+ T cells sorted from blood. Subset given: CD45RA+ positively selected. The sequence was collected from a woman in her thirties in good health. J is TRBJ2-2 and V is TRBV6-5; D remains ambiguous. The CDR3, as DNA: TGTGCCAGCAGTGACACGAACACCGGGGAGCTGTTTTTT. Protein: CASSDTNTGELFF.